The sequence of this T cell receptor (beta chain) was determined in a study of long-term antiretroviral therapy in people with HIV. Study observations and caveats: The study found narrower CDR3 length ranges in HIV repertoires than in controls.

With survey level as its setting, the immunoSEQ assay was v3.0. Using immunoSEQ multiplex PCR, the repertoire was profiled, and TCRdb retains in-frame clones only, with some absent. The sample lists 30,000 to 50,000 clones, 86% occurring once. The CDR3 is made up of 16 amino acids. The germline CDR1 and CDR2 sequences are SEHNR and FQNEAQ (reference sequence). V lost 5 bases and J lost 6; bases outside the gene matches: 9. HIV-positive participants were all treated in the United States. Ahead of DNA extraction, samples held roughly 0.9-11 million cryopreserved PBMC each. Concerning this clone: The antigen is unknown.

This specimen consisted of unsorted PBMCs, obtained just before starting antiretroviral therapy. The rearrangement links TRBV7-9 to TRBJ2-2; TRBD2 matches 10 bases. This TCR came from a woman between 18 and 29 years old with HIV. CDR3 sequence reads: CASSHPQREGSGELFF. DNA for the CDR3: TGTGCCAGCAGCCACCCCCAGCGGGAGGGGTCCGGGGAGCTGTTTTTT.